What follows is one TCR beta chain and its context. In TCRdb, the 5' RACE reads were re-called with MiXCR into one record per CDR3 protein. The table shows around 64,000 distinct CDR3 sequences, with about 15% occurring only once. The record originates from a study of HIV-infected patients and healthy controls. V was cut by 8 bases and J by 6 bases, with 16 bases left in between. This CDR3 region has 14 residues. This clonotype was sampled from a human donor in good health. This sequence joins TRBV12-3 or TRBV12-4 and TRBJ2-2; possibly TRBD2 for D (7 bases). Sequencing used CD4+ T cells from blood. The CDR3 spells CASRGARLSGELFF. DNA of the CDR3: TGTGCCAGCCGGGGGGCCCGTCTGTCCGGGGAGCTGTTTTTT.